The text below deals with one T cell receptor beta chain. Its antigen is undetermined. The data were obtained in a study of shared clonotypes between healthy human individuals. Background on the study: Per-donor plates numbered three CD4 naive, three CD4 memory, two CD8 naive and one CD8 memory. The study, taken as a whole, reports: Larger estimated richness was generally seen in naive subsets than in memory subsets. Lower generation probabilities were found for non-shared clonotypes than for those shared by all four donors. Collection of samples was limited to blood; tissue repertoires likely differ.

Germline assignment: CDR1 SNHLY and CDR2 FYNNEI. Trimming took off 6 bases at V and 4 bases at J, with 9 bases between the two ends. The CDR3 length is 12 residues. Using immunoSEQ multiplex PCR, the repertoire was profiled, and TCRdb retains in-frame clones only, with some absent. The sample includes 740,000 or so clones, around 73% seen only once; the top ten take around 1.8%. The genes are TRBV2 and TRBJ1-1; no clear D gene. The receptor comes from a woman younger than 45 in good health. The sequencing input was memory CD4+ T cells sorted from blood. The subset denotes: CD45RA-negative fraction. The CDR3: CASSQTSTEAFF. The CDR3 DNA reads as TGTGCCAGCAGCCAAACGTCCACTGAAGCTTTCTTT.